The 21 T cell receptor beta chains presented below share a single source sample, sequenced in a study of prognosis after radiotherapy for stage I lung cancer. Amplicons of TCR beta CDR3 were generated from genomic DNA by two-round multiplex PCR. Primers were specific to each TRBV and TRBJ gene in first-round PCR. One entry per CDR3 protein results from TCRdb running MiXCR on the multiplex PCR reads. The sample yields roughly 38,000 distinct CDR3 sequences, less than 25% seen once. The sequencing used PBMCs, collected before or after stereotactic body radiation therapy (not recorded which). All receptors derive from a donor at least 50 years old with non-small cell lung cancer.

This clonotype was seen ten or more times. The chain joins TRBV19 to TRBJ2-3, with a tentative D call TRBD1 (6 bases). The CDR3 runs to 14 residues. V gave up 5 bases and J gave up 1 base, with 10 bases separating them. Germline V gene data show CDR1 as LNHDA and CDR2 as SQIVND (reference sequence). The CDR3: CASSSRGGTDTQYF. In nucleotides, the CDR3 is TGTGCCAGTAGTTCCAGGGGAGGCACAGATACGCAGTATTTT.

This clonotype has at least ten counts. The genes are TRBV6-9 and TRBJ2-1, with 9 bases fitting TRBD2. The length of the CDR3 is 14 residues. The V gene end was trimmed by 3 bases and the J gene end by 7 bases; junction bases not matched to a gene: 4. CDR1 and CDR2 from the germline V gene are MNHGY and SVAAGI. As DNA, the CDR3 is TGTGCCAGCAGTTACGTCCTAGCGGGAAATGAGCAGTTCTTC. This translates into CASSYVLAGNEQFF.

This clonotype is a singleton in its sample. Given a much more abundant clone one base away, this may be a read error. This chain uses TRBV10-3 with TRBJ2-7; 8 bases are a match to TRBD2. From germline, CDR1 is ENHRY and CDR2 SYGVKD. The V gene end was trimmed by 3 bases and the J gene end by 0 bases; junction bases not matched to a gene: 19. There are 20 residues in the CDR3. CDR3 DNA sequence: TGTGCCATCAGTGAAGCCTCGGGGGCTCTCGGGGGGGCTAGCTCCTACGAGCAGTACTTC. Its translation is CAISEASGALGGASSYEQYF.

This clonotype appeared a few times. The V and J genes are TRBV7-6 and TRBJ2-7; perhaps TRBD1 as D (5 bases). Germline lookup yields CDR1 SGHVS and CDR2 FNYEAQ. This CDR3 is 12 amino acids long. The ends were cut back, 5 bases at V and 7 bases at J, with 12 bases in the middle. For the CDR3, the DNA is TGTGCCAGCAGCCCCCCCCGACAGGAGCAGTACTTC. It is translated as CASSPPRQEQYF. The full variable domain, completed using reference TRBV7-6 and TRBJ2-7, is GAGVSQSPRYKVTKRGQDVALRCDPISGHVSLYWYRQALGQGPEFLTYFNYEAQQDKSGLPNDRFSAERPEGSISTLTIQRTEQRDSAMYRCASSPPRQEQYFGPGTRLTVT.

J is TRBJ2-2 and V is TRBV20-1; 10 bases are shared with TRBD1. The CDR3 is made up of 19 amino acids. The ends lost 0 bases at V and 0 bases at J; junction bases unmatched: 10. Germline V gene lookup returns CDR1 DFQATT and CDR2 SNEGSKA (reference sequence). CDR3 nucleotides: TGCAGTGCTAGAGATGGTGTCGGGACAGGGGTTACGAACACCGGGGAGCTGTTTTTT. Amino acids: CSARDGVGTGVTNTGELFF.

At least ten counts were recorded for this clonotype. The V call is TRBV28, the J call TRBJ2-7; D unresolved. The germline gives CDR1 MDHEN, CDR2 SYDVKM. The CDR3 covers 16 residues. V was shortened by 7 bases and J by 2 bases, with 21 bases between the two germline ends. CDR3 sequence reads: CASTPLARQNAYEQYF. The CDR3 region has the DNA TGTGCCAGCACTCCCCTCGCCCGGCAGAACGCCTACGAGCAGTACTTC. The complete variable domain, with remaining parts taken from reference TRBV28 and TRBJ2-7, reads DVKVTQSSRYLVKRTGEKVFLECVQDMDHENMFWYRQDPGLGLRLIYFSYDVKMKEKGDIPEGYSVSREKKERFSLILESASTNQTSMYLCASTPLARQNAYEQYFGPGTRLTVT.

Sample share makes this clonotype medium-sized (0.01 to 0.1%). This rearrangement joins TRBV30 to TRBJ1-6, with D unresolved. Germline assignment: CDR1 GTSNPN and CDR2 SVGIG (reference sequence). This CDR3 spans 11 amino acids. V was pared by 1 base and J by 15 bases, with 10 bases between. This CDR3 is CAWSGTALLHF. CDR3 in DNA: TGTGCCTGGAGTGGGACTGCTCTCCTCCACTTT.

A note on this clonotype: This may come from a read error, since a much larger clone is one base off. V usage is TRBV9 and J usage is TRBJ2-5; tentatively, D is TRBD1 (6 bases). This CDR3 region has 14 residues. Trimming stripped 1 base from V and 5 bases from J, with 12 bases between. CDR1 SGDLS and CDR2 YYNGEE come from the germline V gene. CDR3 amino acids: CASSVTAQGETQYF. For the CDR3, the DNA is TGTGCCAGCAGCGTAACAGCTCAGGGGGAGACCCAGTACTTC.

This clonotype was counted many times. The V and J genes are TRBV27 and TRBJ1-4; D gene ambiguous. The CDR3 sequence is 13 residues long. V was cut by 2 bases and J by 5 bases, with 6 bases left in between. CDR1 is MNHEY and CDR2 is SMNVEV in the germline V gene (reference sequence). The CDR3 coding sequence is TGTGCCAGCAGTTTAGTTGAAAATGAAAAACTGTTTTTT. Protein product: CASSLVENEKLFF.

This clonotype occurred many times. The rearrangement joins TRBV29-1 to TRBJ2-2; 7 bases map to TRBD2. The CDR3 totals 15 residues. Looked up from germline, CDR1 is SQVTM and CDR2 is ANQGSEA. After removal of 2 bases from V and 0 bases from J, the junction contained 3 bases not matched to a gene. The CDR3 sequence: CSVEPGRSNTGELFF. For the CDR3, the DNA is TGCAGCGTTGAACCCGGGAGGTCGAACACCGGGGAGCTGTTTTTT.

V and J are TRBV12-3 or TRBV12-4 and TRBJ2-2; D unresolved. There are 12 residues in the CDR3. Trimming took off 9 bases at V and 7 bases at J, with 12 bases between the two ends. As DNA, the CDR3 is TGTGCCAGGAACGGGTTGAGCGGGGAGCTGTTTTTT. Its translation is CARNGLSGELFF.

This clonotype showed up many times. The V and J genes are TRBV5-1 and TRBJ1-1, with D hard to call. Germline V gene sequence: CDR1 SGHRS, CDR2 YFSETQ. V was shortened by 4 bases and J by 5 bases, with 24 bases between the two germline ends. The CDR3 loop spans 17 amino acids. CDR3 region: CASSPAPPGRLGTEAFF. The CDR3 DNA sequence: TGCGCCAGCAGCCCCGCCCCCCCGGGCCGCCTTGGGACTGAAGCTTTCTTT. Complete variable domain (other parts from reference TRBV5-1 and TRBJ1-1): KAGVTQTPRYLIKTRGQQVTLSCSPISGHRSVSWYQQTPGQGLQFLFEYFSETQRNKGNFPGRFSGRQFSNSRSEMNVSTLELGDSALYLCASSPAPPGRLGTEAFFGQGTRLTVV.

The chain combines TRBV6-2 or TRBV6-3 with TRBJ1-2; D perhaps matches TRBD1 (5 bases). The germline V gene has CDR1 MNHEY and CDR2 SVGEGT. V was trimmed by 6 bases and J by 2 bases, leaving 13 bases between them. CDR3 size: 14 residues. The CDR3 loop is CASRKPWGNYGYTF. CDR3 nucleotides: TGTGCCAGCAGAAAACCGTGGGGGAACTATGGCTACACCTTC.

This clonotype was seen a single time. The missing conserved phenylalanine or tryptophan at the end of this CDR3 makes a read error likely. This chain links TRBV20-1 with TRBJ2-7; D not certain. CDR1 and CDR2 from the germline V gene are DFQATT and SNEGSKA (reference sequence). There are 11 residues in the CDR3. CDR3 loop: CSAPGLHEQYY. In DNA, the CDR3 is TGCAGTGCGCCTGGGCTCCACGAACAGTACTAC.

The table lists this clonotype with many counts. The chain employs TRBV28 and TRBJ2-7, with a weak D call TRBD2 (5 bases). The CDR3 totals 12 residues. Germline-derived CDR1 and CDR2 are MDHEN and SYDVKM. The ends were cut back, 11 bases at V and 3 bases at J, with 14 bases in the middle. CDR3 DNA: TGTGCCTCCAGAGGGATGGACTACGAGCAGTACTTC. It is translated as CASRGMDYEQYF.

This clonotype was seen repeatedly, ten times or more. The chain has TRBV27 and TRBJ1-4, with 9 bases lining up with TRBD1. Germline V lookup: CDR1 MNHEY, CDR2 SMNVEV (reference sequence). The CDR3 consists of 15 residues. With 6 bases clipped from V and 6 bases from J, the junction kept 8 bases outside the gene matches. The DNA for the CDR3 is TGTGCCAGCAGCCTCGAGGGACAGGGACATGAAAAACTGTTTTTT. Protein: CASSLEGQGHEKLFF.

There are many counts of this clonotype. V is TRBV9 and J is TRBJ2-3; the D call may be TRBD1 or TRBD2 (5 bases each). Germline V gives CDR1 SGDLS, CDR2 YYNGEE. The CDR3 is 14 residues long. Trimming removed 7 bases from V and 0 bases from J, with 12 bases in between. CDR3 bases: TGTGCCAGCGGGGACGCTGAGAGCACAGATACGCAGTATTTT. Translation gives CASGDAESTDTQYF.

This clonotype was seen at least ten times. CDR3 sequence reads: CASSPYGSGELFF. The CDR3 DNA sequence: TGTGCCAGCTCACCTTACGGGTCCGGGGAGCTGTTTTTT. The V and J genes are TRBV18 and TRBJ2-2; D uncertain. Trimming removed 3 bases at V and 6 bases at J, with 8 bases between. Germline CDR1 and CDR2: KGHSH and LQKENI. The CDR3 consists of 13 residues.

This clonotype was picked up many times. The V call is TRBV5-8, the J call TRBJ1-2; possible D gene TRBD1, 5 bases. This CDR3 contains 15 residues. With 1 base removed from V and 10 bases from J, the gap between germline ends came to 20 bases. Germline values: CDR1 SGHTS, CDR2 YDEGEE. DNA for the CDR3: TGTGCCAGCAGCTTGTTTCCGCAGGGTTTTTGGCACTACACCTTC. Translated, it gives CASSLFPQGFWHYTF.

The chain links TRBV10-2 to TRBJ1-1; D is undetermined. CDR1 and CDR2 (germline): WSHSY, SAAADI. Trimming took 7 bases from V and 11 from J, leaving 17 bases between them. There are 12 residues in the CDR3. CDR3 nucleotides: TGCGCCAGCACCCAAGGAGGGAGGCGTGCTTTCTTT. Protein: CASTQGGRRAFF.

This clonotype was seen ten or more times. V gene TRBV6-2 or TRBV6-3 combines with J gene TRBJ1-1; D unresolved. V shed 5 bases and J shed 10 bases, with 8 bases lying between them. The CDR3 contains 10 residues. CDR1 MNHEY and CDR2 SVGEGT come from the germline V gene. CDR3 DNA: TGTGCCAGCAGTGAACGCCGAGCTTTCTTT. Translation: CASSERRAFF.